This T cell receptor (beta chain) was profiled in a study of blood T cell repertoires in COVID-19. This table comes from immunoSEQ multiplex PCR, and its TCRdb copy is limited to in-frame clones, with some not included. The profile shows some 62,000 clones, 70% to 90% of them singletons. Germline-derived CDR1 and CDR2 are MNHEY and SVGAGI. Between the trimmed V and J ends, which lost 8 bases and 14 bases, there was a span of 18 bases. This CDR3 is built from 12 residues. The clonotype was recovered from a woman aged 80 or over with acute or convalescent COVID-19. The rearrangement joins TRBV6-5 to TRBJ1-4, with D tentatively TRBD1 (5 bases). The sample consisted of peripheral blood. The CDR3 DNA follows: TGTGCCAGCGGCCAGGGCAGCTTGGGTCTGTTTTTT. Translation: CASGQGSLGLFF.